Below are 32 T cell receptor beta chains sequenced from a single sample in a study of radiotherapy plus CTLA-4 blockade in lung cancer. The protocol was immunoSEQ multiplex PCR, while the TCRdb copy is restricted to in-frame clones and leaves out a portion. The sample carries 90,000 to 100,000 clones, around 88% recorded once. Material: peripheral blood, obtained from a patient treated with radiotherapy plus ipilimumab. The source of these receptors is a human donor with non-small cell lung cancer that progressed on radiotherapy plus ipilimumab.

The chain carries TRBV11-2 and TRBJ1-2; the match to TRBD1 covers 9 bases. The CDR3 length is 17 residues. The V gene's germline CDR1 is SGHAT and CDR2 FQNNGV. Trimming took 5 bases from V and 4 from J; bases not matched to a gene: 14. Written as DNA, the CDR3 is TGTGCCAGCAGCCCGGGGACAGGGCTAACGCGGAGCTATGGCTACACCTTC. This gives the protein CASSPGTGLTRSYGYTF.

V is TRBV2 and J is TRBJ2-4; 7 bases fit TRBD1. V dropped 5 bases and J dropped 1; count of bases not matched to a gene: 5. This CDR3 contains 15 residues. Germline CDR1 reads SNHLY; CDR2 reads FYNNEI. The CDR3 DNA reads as TGTGCCAGCAGTAATCTGGACAGGGCCAAAAACATTCAGTACTTC. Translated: CASSNLDRAKNIQYF.

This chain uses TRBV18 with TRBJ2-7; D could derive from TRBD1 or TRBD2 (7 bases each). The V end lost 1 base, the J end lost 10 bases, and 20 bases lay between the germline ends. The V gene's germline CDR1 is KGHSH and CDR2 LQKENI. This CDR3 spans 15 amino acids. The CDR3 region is CASSPLHRGGPDQYF. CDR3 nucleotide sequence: TGTGCCAGCTCACCACTCCACAGGGGAGGGCCTGATCAGTACTTC.

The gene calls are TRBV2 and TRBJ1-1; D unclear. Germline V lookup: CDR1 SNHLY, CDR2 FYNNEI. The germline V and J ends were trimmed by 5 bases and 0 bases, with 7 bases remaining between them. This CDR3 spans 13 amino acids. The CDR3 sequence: CASSTDMNTEAFF. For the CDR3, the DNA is TGTGCCAGCAGTACCGACATGAACACTGAAGCTTTCTTT.

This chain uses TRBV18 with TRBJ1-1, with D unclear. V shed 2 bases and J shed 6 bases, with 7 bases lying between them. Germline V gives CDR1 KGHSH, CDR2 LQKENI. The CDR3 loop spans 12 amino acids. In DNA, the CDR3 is TGTGCCAGCTCACCATCGGCGGCTGAAGCTTTCTTT. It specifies CASSPSAAEAFF. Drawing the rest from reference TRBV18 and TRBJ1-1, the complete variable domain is NAGVMQNPRHLVRRRGQEARLRCSPMKGHSHVYWYRQLPEEGLKFMVYLQKENIIDESGMPKERFSAEFPKEGPSILRIQQVVRGDSAAYFCASSPSAAEAFFGQGTRLTVV.

The CDR3 DNA follows: TGTGCCAGCAGCAGGACGGTTGAAGCTTTCTTT. As protein: CASSRTVEAFF. This rearrangement joins TRBV11-2 to TRBJ1-1; no reliable D call. CDR1 and CDR2 (germline): SGHAT, FQNNGV. This CDR3 has 11 residues. The V end was cut by 5 bases, the J end by 7 bases, with 8 bases between.

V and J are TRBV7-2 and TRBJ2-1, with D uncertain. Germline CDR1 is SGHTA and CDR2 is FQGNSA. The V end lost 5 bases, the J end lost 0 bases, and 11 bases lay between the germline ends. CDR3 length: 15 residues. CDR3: CASSARPSSYNEQFF. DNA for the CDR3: TGTGCCAGCAGCGCGCGACCGAGCTCCTACAATGAGCAGTTCTTC. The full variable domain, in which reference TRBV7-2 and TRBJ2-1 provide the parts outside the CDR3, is GAGVSQSPSNKVTEKGKDVELRCDPISGHTALYWYRQSLGQGLEFLIYFQGNSAPDKSGLPSDRFSAERTGGSVSTLTIQRTQQEDSAVYLCASSARPSSYNEQFFGPGTRLTVL.

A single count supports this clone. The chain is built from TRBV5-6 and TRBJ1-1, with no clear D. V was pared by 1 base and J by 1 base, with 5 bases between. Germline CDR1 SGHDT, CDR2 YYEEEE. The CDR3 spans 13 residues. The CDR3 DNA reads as TGTGCCAGCAGCTTGTCCCAGAACACTGAAGCTTTCTTT. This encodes CASSLSQNTEAFF.

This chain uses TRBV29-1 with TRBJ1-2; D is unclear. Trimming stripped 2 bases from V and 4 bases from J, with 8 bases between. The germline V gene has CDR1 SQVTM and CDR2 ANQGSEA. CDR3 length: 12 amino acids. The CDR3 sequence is CSVEKTGYGYTF. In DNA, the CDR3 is TGCAGCGTTGAAAAGACGGGCTATGGCTACACCTTC.

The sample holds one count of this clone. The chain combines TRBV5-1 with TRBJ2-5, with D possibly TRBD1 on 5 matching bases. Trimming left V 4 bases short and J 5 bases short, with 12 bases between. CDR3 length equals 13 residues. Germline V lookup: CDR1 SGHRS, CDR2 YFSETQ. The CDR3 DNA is TGCGCCAGCAGCCCGGACATTTTGGAGACCCAGTACTTC. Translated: CASSPDILETQYF.

The CDR3 region is CASSQDKGREETQYF. DNA of the CDR3: TGTGCCAGCAGCCAAGATAAGGGCAGGGAAGAGACCCAGTACTTC. This chain connects TRBV4-2 to TRBJ2-5; a weak D match, TRBD1 (5 bases). The ends were cut back, 0 bases at V and 3 bases at J, with 11 bases in the middle. Per germline, CDR1 LGHNA and CDR2 YNFKEQ. This CDR3 is 15 amino acids long.

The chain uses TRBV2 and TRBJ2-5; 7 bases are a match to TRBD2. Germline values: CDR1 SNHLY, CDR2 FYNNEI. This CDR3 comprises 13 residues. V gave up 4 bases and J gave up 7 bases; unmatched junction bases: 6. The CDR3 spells CASSAQREGTQYF. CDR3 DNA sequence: TGTGCCAGCAGTGCCCAGCGGGAAGGGACCCAGTACTTC.

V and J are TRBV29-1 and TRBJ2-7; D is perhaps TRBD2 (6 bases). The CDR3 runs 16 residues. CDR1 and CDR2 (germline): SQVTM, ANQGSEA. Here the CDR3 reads CSASSVMGRSSYEQYF. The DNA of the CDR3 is TGCAGTGCTTCCTCCGTTATGGGGAGGAGCTCCTACGAGCAGTACTTC.

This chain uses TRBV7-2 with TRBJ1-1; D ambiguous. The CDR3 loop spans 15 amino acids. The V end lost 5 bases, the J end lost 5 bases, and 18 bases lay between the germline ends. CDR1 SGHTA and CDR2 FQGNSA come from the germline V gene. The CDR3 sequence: CASSQRIGVGTEAFF. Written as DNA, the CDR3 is TGTGCCAGCAGCCAAAGAATCGGGGTGGGGACTGAAGCTTTCTTT. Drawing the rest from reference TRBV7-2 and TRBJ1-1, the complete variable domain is GAGVSQSPSNKVTEKGKDVELRCDPISGHTALYWYRQSLGQGLEFLIYFQGNSAPDKSGLPSDRFSAERTGGSVSTLTIQRTQQEDSAVYLCASSQRIGVGTEAFFGQGTRLTVV.

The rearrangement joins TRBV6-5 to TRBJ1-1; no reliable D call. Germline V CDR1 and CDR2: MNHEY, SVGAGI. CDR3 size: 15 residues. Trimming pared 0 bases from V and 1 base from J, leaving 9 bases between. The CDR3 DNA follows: TGTGCCAGCAGTTACTCGGTGGCAGCGAACACTGAAGCTTTCTTT. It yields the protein CASSYSVAANTEAFF.

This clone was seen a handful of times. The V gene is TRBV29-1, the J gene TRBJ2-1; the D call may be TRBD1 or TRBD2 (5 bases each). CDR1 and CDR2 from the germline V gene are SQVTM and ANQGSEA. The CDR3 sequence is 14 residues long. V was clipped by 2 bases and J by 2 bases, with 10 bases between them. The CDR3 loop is CSVEKGTAYNEQFF. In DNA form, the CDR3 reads TGCAGCGTTGAAAAGGGGACGGCCTACAATGAGCAGTTCTTC.

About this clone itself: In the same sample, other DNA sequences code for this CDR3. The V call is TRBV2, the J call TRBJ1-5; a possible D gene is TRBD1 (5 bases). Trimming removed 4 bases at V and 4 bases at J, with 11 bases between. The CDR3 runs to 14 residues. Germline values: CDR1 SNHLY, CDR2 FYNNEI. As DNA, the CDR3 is TGTGCCAGCAGTGGGCAGGGACGGAATCAGCCCCAGCATTTT. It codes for CASSGQGRNQPQHF. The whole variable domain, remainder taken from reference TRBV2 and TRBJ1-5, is EPEVTQTPSHQVTQMGQEVILRCVPISNHLYFYWYRQILGQKVEFLVSFYNNEISEKSEIFDDQFSVERPDGSNFTLKIRSTKLEDSAMYFCASSGQGRNQPQHFGDGTRLSIL.

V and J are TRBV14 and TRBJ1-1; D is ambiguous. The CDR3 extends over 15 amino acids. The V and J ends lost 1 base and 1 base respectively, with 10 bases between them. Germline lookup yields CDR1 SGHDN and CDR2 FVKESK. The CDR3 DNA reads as TGTGCCAGCAGCCAAGTCGGATTCGGGAACACTGAAGCTTTCTTT. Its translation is CASSQVGFGNTEAFF.

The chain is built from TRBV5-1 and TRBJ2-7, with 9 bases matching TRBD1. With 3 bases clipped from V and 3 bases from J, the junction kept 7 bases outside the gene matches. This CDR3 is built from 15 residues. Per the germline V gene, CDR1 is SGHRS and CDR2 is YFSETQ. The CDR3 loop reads CASSSGGQGSYEQYF. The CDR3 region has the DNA TGCGCCAGCAGCTCTGGGGGACAGGGAAGCTACGAGCAGTACTTC.

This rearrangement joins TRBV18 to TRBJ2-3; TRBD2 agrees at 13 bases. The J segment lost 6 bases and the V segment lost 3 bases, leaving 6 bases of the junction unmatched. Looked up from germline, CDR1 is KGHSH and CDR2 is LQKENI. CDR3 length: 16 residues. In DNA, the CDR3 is TGTGCCAGCTCACCCTCGGGACTAGCGGGACGGGATACGCAGTATTTT. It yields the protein CASSPSGLAGRDTQYF. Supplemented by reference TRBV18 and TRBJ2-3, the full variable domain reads NAGVMQNPRHLVRRRGQEARLRCSPMKGHSHVYWYRQLPEEGLKFMVYLQKENIIDESGMPKERFSAEFPKEGPSILRIQQVVRGDSAAYFCASSPSGLAGRDTQYFGPGTRLTVL.

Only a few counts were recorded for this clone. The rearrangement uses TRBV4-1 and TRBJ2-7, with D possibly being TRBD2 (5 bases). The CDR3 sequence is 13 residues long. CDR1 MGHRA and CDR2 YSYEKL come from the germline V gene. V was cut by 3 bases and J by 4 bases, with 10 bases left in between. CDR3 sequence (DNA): TGCGCCAGCAGCCAGGGAGTTGGATACGAGCAGTACTTC. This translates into CASSQGVGYEQYF.

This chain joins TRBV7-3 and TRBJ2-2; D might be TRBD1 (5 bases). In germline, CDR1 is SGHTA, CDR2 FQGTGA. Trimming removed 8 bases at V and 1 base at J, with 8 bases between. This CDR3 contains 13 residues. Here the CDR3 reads CASGAENTGELFF. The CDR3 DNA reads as TGTGCCAGCGGGGCAGAGAACACCGGGGAGCTGTTTTTT.

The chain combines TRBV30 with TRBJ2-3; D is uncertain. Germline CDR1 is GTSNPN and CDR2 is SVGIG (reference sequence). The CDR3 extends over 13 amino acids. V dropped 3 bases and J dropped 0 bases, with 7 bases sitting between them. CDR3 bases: TGTGCCTGGAGCAAGTCTAGCACAGATACGCAGTATTTT. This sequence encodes CAWSKSSTDTQYF.

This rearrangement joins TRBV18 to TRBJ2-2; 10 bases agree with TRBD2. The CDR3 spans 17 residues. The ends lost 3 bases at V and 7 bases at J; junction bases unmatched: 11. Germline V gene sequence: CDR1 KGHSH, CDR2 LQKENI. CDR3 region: CASSPPTSGKYGGELFF. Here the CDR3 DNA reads TGTGCCAGCTCACCTCCCACTAGCGGGAAATACGGCGGGGAGCTGTTTTTT.

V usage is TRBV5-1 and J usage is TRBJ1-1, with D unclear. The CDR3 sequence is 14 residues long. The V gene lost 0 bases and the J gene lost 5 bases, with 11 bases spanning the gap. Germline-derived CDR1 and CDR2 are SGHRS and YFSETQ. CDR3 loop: CASSLVRTDTEAFF. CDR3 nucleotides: TGCGCCAGCAGCTTGGTGCGGACCGATACTGAAGCTTTCTTT.

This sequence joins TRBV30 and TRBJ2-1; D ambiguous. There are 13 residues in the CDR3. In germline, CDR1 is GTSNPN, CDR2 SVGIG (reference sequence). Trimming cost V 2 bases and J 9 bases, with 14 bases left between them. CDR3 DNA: TGTGCCTGGAGTTTAATATACTTGGGTGAGCAGTTCTTC. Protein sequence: CAWSLIYLGEQFF.

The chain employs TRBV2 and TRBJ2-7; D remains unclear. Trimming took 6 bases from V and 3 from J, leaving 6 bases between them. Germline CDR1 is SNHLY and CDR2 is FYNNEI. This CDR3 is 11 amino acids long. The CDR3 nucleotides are TGTGCCAGCAGCCCTAACTACGAGCAGTACTTC. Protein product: CASSPNYEQYF.

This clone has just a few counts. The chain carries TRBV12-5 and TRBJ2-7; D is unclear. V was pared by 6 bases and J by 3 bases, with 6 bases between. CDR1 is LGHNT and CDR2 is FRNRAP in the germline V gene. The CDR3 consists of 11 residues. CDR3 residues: CASGNSYEQYF. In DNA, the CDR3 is TGTGCTAGTGGCAACAGCTACGAGCAGTACTTC.

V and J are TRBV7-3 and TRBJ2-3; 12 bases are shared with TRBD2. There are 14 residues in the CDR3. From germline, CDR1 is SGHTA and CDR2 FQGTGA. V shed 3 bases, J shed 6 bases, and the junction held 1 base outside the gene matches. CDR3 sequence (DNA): TGTGCCAGCAGCTTTGGACTAGCGGGGGATACGCAGTATTTT. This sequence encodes CASSFGLAGDTQYF.

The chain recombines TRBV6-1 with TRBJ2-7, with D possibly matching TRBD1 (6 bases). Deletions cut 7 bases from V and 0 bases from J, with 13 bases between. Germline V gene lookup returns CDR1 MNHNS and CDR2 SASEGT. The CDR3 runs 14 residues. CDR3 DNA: TGTGCCAGCAAACTCGGACAGCCCTCCTACGAGCAGTACTTC. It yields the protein CASKLGQPSYEQYF.

CDR3 sequence reads: CASSGLSHEQYF. The CDR3 nucleotides read TGTGCCAGCAGTGGGTTGAGCCACGAGCAGTACTTC. The chain uses TRBV2 and TRBJ2-7; D is unclear. The CDR3 contains 12 residues. V lost 4 bases and J 5 bases, leaving 9 bases between the germline ends. From germline, CDR1 is SNHLY and CDR2 FYNNEI.

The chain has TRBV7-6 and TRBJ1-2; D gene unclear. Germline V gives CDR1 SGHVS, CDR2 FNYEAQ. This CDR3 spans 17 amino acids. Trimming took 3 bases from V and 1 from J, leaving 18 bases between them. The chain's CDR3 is CASSLGEHSTFNYGYTF. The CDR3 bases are TGTGCCAGCAGCTTGGGAGAACACAGCACATTTAACTATGGCTACACCTTC.